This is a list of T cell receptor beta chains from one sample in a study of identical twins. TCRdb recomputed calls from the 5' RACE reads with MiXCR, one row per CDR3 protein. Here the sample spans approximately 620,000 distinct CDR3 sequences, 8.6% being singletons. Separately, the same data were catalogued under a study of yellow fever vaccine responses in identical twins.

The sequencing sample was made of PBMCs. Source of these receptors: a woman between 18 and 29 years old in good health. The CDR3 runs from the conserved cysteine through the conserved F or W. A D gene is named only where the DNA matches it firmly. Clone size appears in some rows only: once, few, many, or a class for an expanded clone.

cdr3_aa: CASSPRVYNYGYTF; cdr3_nt: TGTGCCAGCAGCCCAAGAGTGTACAACTATGGCTACACCTTC; v_call: TRBV12-3/TRBV12-4; clone_size: many; d_call: NA; j_call: TRBJ1-2
cdr3_aa: CASSKYSTYNEQFF; cdr3_nt: TGCGCCAGCAGCAAGTACAGTACCTACAATGAGCAGTTCTTC; v_call: TRBV10-1; clone_size: NA; d_call: NA; j_call: TRBJ2-1
cdr3_aa: CASSQTEETQYF; cdr3_nt: TGTGCCAGCAGCCAAACGGAGGAGACCCAGTACTTC; v_call: TRBV3-1; clone_size: NA; d_call: NA; j_call: TRBJ2-5
cdr3_aa: CASMTALGEQYF; cdr3_nt: TGTGCCAGCATGACAGCCCTAGGGGAGCAGTACTTC; v_call: TRBV5-6; clone_size: NA; d_call: NA; j_call: TRBJ2-7
cdr3_aa: CASSDGSGDQPQHF; cdr3_nt: TGTGCCAGCAGTGATGGGAGTGGCGATCAGCCCCAGCATTTT; v_call: TRBV2; clone_size: few; d_call: NA; j_call: TRBJ1-5
cdr3_aa: CSVEGIGRSYGYTF; cdr3_nt: TGCAGCGTTGAAGGGATCGGCAGAAGCTATGGCTACACCTTC; v_call: TRBV29-1; clone_size: NA; d_call: NA; j_call: TRBJ1-2
cdr3_aa: CASSESGNLDTQYF; cdr3_nt: TGTGCCAGCTCTGAATCGGGCAACCTAGATACGCAGTATTTT; v_call: TRBV7-3; clone_size: few; d_call: NA; j_call: TRBJ2-3
cdr3_aa: CASSALNEQFF; cdr3_nt: TGTGCCAGCAGTGCCCTTAATGAGCAGTTCTTC; v_call: TRBV28; clone_size: few; d_call: NA; j_call: TRBJ2-1
cdr3_aa: CSAMRGDANTGELFF; cdr3_nt: TGCAGTGCTATGCGGGGGGACGCGAACACCGGGGAGCTGTTTTTT; v_call: TRBV20-1; clone_size: many; d_call: TRBD2; j_call: TRBJ2-2
cdr3_aa: CSVEYSGTTYEQYF; cdr3_nt: TGCAGCGTTGAATACTCGGGAACAACCTACGAGCAGTACTTC; v_call: TRBV29-1; clone_size: many; d_call: NA; j_call: TRBJ2-7
cdr3_aa: CASSQATRQEGEAFF; cdr3_nt: TGCGCCAGCAGCCAAGCCACGAGACAGGAAGGTGAAGCTTTCTTT; v_call: TRBV4-1; clone_size: many; d_call: NA; j_call: TRBJ1-1
cdr3_aa: CASSLRRTNTDTQYF; cdr3_nt: TGTGCCAGCAGTTTGCGGCGGACTAACACAGATACGCAGTATTTT; v_call: TRBV12-3/TRBV12-4; clone_size: NA; d_call: NA; j_call: TRBJ2-3
cdr3_aa: CSAPRTTGYEQYF; cdr3_nt: TGCAGTGCTCCCCGGACGACGGGCTACGAGCAGTACTTC; v_call: TRBV20-1; clone_size: NA; d_call: NA; j_call: TRBJ2-7
cdr3_aa: CASSPDRAPSPLHF; cdr3_nt: TGTGCCAGCAGCCCGGACAGGGCGCCCTCACCCCTCCACTTT; v_call: TRBV16; clone_size: NA; d_call: TRBD1; j_call: TRBJ1-6
cdr3_aa: CASSSTGGWETQYF; cdr3_nt: TGTGCCAGCAGCTCGACCGGAGGGTGGGAGACCCAGTACTTC; v_call: TRBV5-5; clone_size: few; d_call: NA; j_call: TRBJ2-5
cdr3_aa: CATSRTGAANQPQHF; cdr3_nt: TGTGCCACCAGCAGAACAGGGGCTGCAAATCAGCCCCAGCATTTT; v_call: TRBV15; clone_size: few; d_call: TRBD1; j_call: TRBJ1-5
cdr3_aa: CASSYRGVDEQFF; cdr3_nt: TGTGCCAGCAGTTATCGGGGTGTTGATGAGCAGTTCTTC; v_call: TRBV6-5; clone_size: NA; d_call: NA; j_call: TRBJ2-1
cdr3_aa: CASSPFRQGEAFF; cdr3_nt: TGTGCCAGCAGTCCCTTTAGACAGGGTGAAGCTTTCTTT; v_call: TRBV27; clone_size: NA; d_call: TRBD1; j_call: TRBJ1-1
cdr3_aa: CASSQGGISEKLFF; cdr3_nt: TGTGCCAGCAGCCAAGGGGGGATTTCTGAAAAACTGTTTTTT; v_call: TRBV4-2; clone_size: few; d_call: NA; j_call: TRBJ1-4
cdr3_aa: CASSKVVQGVTVETQYF; cdr3_nt: TGTGCCAGCAGCAAAGTTGTCCAGGGAGTAACCGTAGAGACCCAGTACTTC; v_call: TRBV21-1; clone_size: many; d_call: NA; j_call: TRBJ2-5
cdr3_aa: CATSGGGGYTF; cdr3_nt: TGTGCCACCAGTGGGGGAGGTGGCTACACCTTC; v_call: TRBV24-1; clone_size: NA; d_call: NA; j_call: TRBJ1-2
cdr3_aa: CAWSPLGQGADYGYTF; cdr3_nt: TGTGCCTGGAGTCCGCTGGGACAGGGGGCGGACTATGGCTACACCTTC; v_call: TRBV30; clone_size: NA; d_call: TRBD1; j_call: TRBJ1-2
cdr3_aa: CASSYGSGRAAVGGELFF; cdr3_nt: TGTGCCAGCAGTTACGGTAGCGGGAGGGCCGCGGTTGGCGGGGAGCTGTTTTTT; v_call: TRBV6-5; clone_size: NA; d_call: TRBD2; j_call: TRBJ2-2
cdr3_aa: CASSDGTSTDTQYF; cdr3_nt: TGTGCCAGCAGTGATGGGACTAGCACAGATACGCAGTATTTT; v_call: TRBV2; clone_size: few; d_call: NA; j_call: TRBJ2-3
cdr3_aa: CASSFNSGEQETQYF; cdr3_nt: TGTGCCAGCAGCTTTAATAGCGGAGAGCAAGAGACCCAGTACTTC; v_call: TRBV7-2; clone_size: NA; d_call: NA; j_call: TRBJ2-5
cdr3_aa: CASSYTTGSFTDTQYF; cdr3_nt: TGTGCCAGCAGTTACACGACAGGGAGTTTCACAGATACGCAGTATTTT; v_call: TRBV6-5; clone_size: few; d_call: TRBD1; j_call: TRBJ2-3
cdr3_aa: CASSLLLETGGQETQYF; cdr3_nt: TGTGCCAGCAGTTTATTATTAGAGACAGGGGGCCAAGAGACCCAGTACTTC; v_call: TRBV28; clone_size: few; d_call: TRBD1; j_call: TRBJ2-5
cdr3_aa: CASRRQGGGSGSTGELFF; cdr3_nt: TGCGCCAGCAGGAGACAGGGGGGAGGGAGCGGGAGCACCGGGGAGCTGTTTTTT; v_call: TRBV4-3; clone_size: few; d_call: NA; j_call: TRBJ2-2
cdr3_aa: CASSVAGGGRYEQYF; cdr3_nt: TGTGCCAGCAGCGTAGCTGGAGGGGGGCGCTACGAGCAGTACTTC; v_call: TRBV9; clone_size: NA; d_call: NA; j_call: TRBJ2-7
cdr3_aa: CSVEKGLAGGPDTQYF; cdr3_nt: TGCAGCGTTGAAAAGGGACTAGCGGGAGGACCAGATACGCAGTATTTT; v_call: TRBV29-1; clone_size: few; d_call: TRBD2; j_call: TRBJ2-3
cdr3_aa: CASSLKGGPTGELFF; cdr3_nt: TGTGCCAGCAGTTTAAAGGGGGGACCCACCGGGGAGCTGTTTTTT; v_call: TRBV27; clone_size: few; d_call: NA; j_call: TRBJ2-2
cdr3_aa: CASSIPGLAGGEANTGELFF; cdr3_nt: TGTGCCAGCAGTATCCCGGGACTAGCGGGGGGGGAAGCGAACACCGGGGAGCTGTTTTTT; v_call: TRBV6-2/TRBV6-3; clone_size: few; d_call: TRBD2; j_call: TRBJ2-2
cdr3_aa: CASSSPGQGNPYEQYF; cdr3_nt: TGTGCCAGCAGTTCCCCTGGACAGGGAAATCCCTACGAGCAGTACTTC; v_call: TRBV28; clone_size: NA; d_call: TRBD1; j_call: TRBJ2-7
cdr3_aa: CASRYPGTAYEQYF; cdr3_nt: TGTGCCAGCAGGTACCCAGGGACAGCGTACGAGCAGTACTTC; v_call: TRBV28; clone_size: NA; d_call: TRBD1; j_call: TRBJ2-7
cdr3_aa: CAISGDTGELFF; cdr3_nt: TGTGCCATCTCAGGCGACACCGGGGAGCTGTTTTTT; v_call: TRBV7-6; clone_size: NA; d_call: NA; j_call: TRBJ2-2
cdr3_aa: CSVVLTGLAGKYTDTQYF; cdr3_nt: TGCAGCGTTGTCTTAACGGGACTAGCGGGAAAGTACACAGATACGCAGTATTTT; v_call: TRBV29-1; clone_size: NA; d_call: TRBD2; j_call: TRBJ2-3
cdr3_aa: CSARDGILAGYEQYF; cdr3_nt: TGCAGTGCTAGAGATGGAATACTAGCGGGTTACGAGCAGTACTTC; v_call: TRBV20-1; clone_size: few; d_call: TRBD2; j_call: TRBJ2-7
cdr3_aa: CASSLKPGLQETQYF; cdr3_nt: TGCGCCAGCAGCTTGAAGCCTGGGTTGCAAGAGACCCAGTACTTC; v_call: TRBV5-1; clone_size: NA; d_call: NA; j_call: TRBJ2-5
cdr3_aa: CASSWRTGGYEQYF; cdr3_nt: TGTGCCAGCAGCTGGAGGACAGGGGGATACGAGCAGTACTTC; v_call: TRBV5-4; clone_size: few; d_call: TRBD1; j_call: TRBJ2-7
cdr3_aa: CASSVDKDSGANVLTF; cdr3_nt: TGTGCCAGCAGCGTAGACAAGGACTCTGGGGCCAACGTCCTGACTTTC; v_call: TRBV9; clone_size: few; d_call: NA; j_call: TRBJ2-6
cdr3_aa: CSATTRRGKEAFF; cdr3_nt: TGCAGTGCCACTACGCGGCGTGGAAAGGAAGCTTTCTTT; v_call: TRBV20-1; clone_size: NA; d_call: NA; j_call: TRBJ1-1
cdr3_aa: CASSQDQGIDTQYF; cdr3_nt: TGCGCCAGCAGCCAAGACCAGGGGATAGATACGCAGTATTTT; v_call: TRBV4-3; clone_size: many; d_call: NA; j_call: TRBJ2-3
cdr3_aa: CASSLVSVNEQYF; cdr3_nt: TGTGCCAGCAGCTTAGTGTCGGTCAACGAGCAGTACTTC; v_call: TRBV7-2; clone_size: few; d_call: NA; j_call: TRBJ2-7
cdr3_aa: CASSQRGGLGTDTQYF; cdr3_nt: TGTGCCAGCAGCCAAAGGGGGGGGTTGGGCACAGATACGCAGTATTTT; v_call: TRBV3-1; clone_size: few; d_call: NA; j_call: TRBJ2-3
cdr3_aa: CASSRDRTKETQYF; cdr3_nt: TGTGCCAGCAGTCGCGACAGGACCAAAGAGACCCAGTACTTC; v_call: TRBV28; clone_size: many; d_call: NA; j_call: TRBJ2-5
cdr3_aa: CASSLALLAGGQGEQFF; cdr3_nt: TGTGCCAGCAGCTTAGCCTTACTAGCGGGAGGCCAAGGTGAGCAGTTCTTC; v_call: TRBV7-2; clone_size: NA; d_call: TRBD2; j_call: TRBJ2-1
cdr3_aa: CASSLEDRVADTQYF; cdr3_nt: TGTGCCAGCAGCTTAGAGGACAGGGTCGCAGATACGCAGTATTTT; v_call: TRBV7-9; clone_size: NA; d_call: TRBD1; j_call: TRBJ2-3
cdr3_aa: CASSNTGAAGEQFF; cdr3_nt: TGTGCCAGCAGTAATACAGGGGCGGCGGGTGAGCAGTTCTTC; v_call: TRBV6-2/TRBV6-3; clone_size: few; d_call: TRBD1; j_call: TRBJ2-1
cdr3_aa: CSVEGDLTLRTDTQYF; cdr3_nt: TGCAGCGTTGAGGGCGATCTCACACTTCGCACAGATACGCAGTATTTT; v_call: TRBV29-1; clone_size: NA; d_call: NA; j_call: TRBJ2-3
cdr3_aa: CASSRGTSGKSDTQYF; cdr3_nt: TGTGCCAGCAGCAGAGGGACTAGCGGGAAATCGGATACGCAGTATTTT; v_call: TRBV7-9; clone_size: NA; d_call: TRBD2; j_call: TRBJ2-3
cdr3_aa: CASSLESGVHEQFF; cdr3_nt: TGTGCCAGCAGCTTAGAGTCAGGAGTCCATGAGCAGTTCTTC; v_call: TRBV7-2; clone_size: few; d_call: NA; j_call: TRBJ2-1
cdr3_aa: CASSYPRGGEQFF; cdr3_nt: TGTGCCAGCAGTTACCCGCGAGGGGGTGAGCAGTTCTTC; v_call: TRBV6-5; clone_size: many; d_call: NA; j_call: TRBJ2-1
cdr3_aa: CATSAQGGPNQPQHF; cdr3_nt: TGTGCCACCAGTGCTCAGGGTGGTCCCAATCAGCCCCAGCATTTT; v_call: TRBV24-1; clone_size: NA; d_call: NA; j_call: TRBJ1-5
cdr3_aa: CASSLRSTIFTDTQYF; cdr3_nt: TGTGCCAGCAGCTTAAGGAGTACCATCTTCACAGATACGCAGTATTTT; v_call: TRBV7-6; clone_size: few; d_call: NA; j_call: TRBJ2-3
cdr3_aa: CASSLGGGTGGYTF; cdr3_nt: TGTGCCAGCAGCTTAGGAGGGGGCACGGGAGGCTACACCTTC; v_call: TRBV7-2; clone_size: few; d_call: TRBD1; j_call: TRBJ1-2
cdr3_aa: CTSSLSRTGVKRDTEAFF; cdr3_nt: TGTACCAGCAGTTTATCTAGGACAGGGGTGAAGAGGGACACTGAAGCTTTCTTT; v_call: TRBV12-3/TRBV12-4; clone_size: NA; d_call: TRBD1; j_call: TRBJ1-1
cdr3_aa: CAISAARLAGGNGELFF; cdr3_nt: TGTGCCATCAGTGCCGCAAGACTAGCGGGAGGTAACGGGGAGCTGTTTTTT; v_call: TRBV10-3; clone_size: many; d_call: TRBD2; j_call: TRBJ2-2
cdr3_aa: CASSLQPGGRETQYF; cdr3_nt: TGTGCCAGCAGCTTACAGCCCGGGGGGCGGGAGACCCAGTACTTC; v_call: TRBV7-2; clone_size: few; d_call: NA; j_call: TRBJ2-5
cdr3_aa: CASSQSWTRMNTEAFF; cdr3_nt: TGTGCCAGCAGCCAATCCTGGACAAGGATGAACACTGAAGCTTTCTTT; v_call: TRBV3-1; clone_size: few; d_call: NA; j_call: TRBJ1-1
cdr3_aa: CASTGSRDPEGYTF; cdr3_nt: TGTGCCAGCACCGGGAGCCGGGACCCTGAGGGCTACACCTTC; v_call: TRBV28; clone_size: few; d_call: NA; j_call: TRBJ1-2